The subject of this entry is one TCR beta chain. Its matching antigen is unknown. Profiling relied on immunoSEQ multiplex PCR, and the TCRdb table lists in-frame clones only, not all of them. The sample consists of about 120,000 clones, under 95% of them appearing once. This CDR3 contains 14 residues. V lost 0 bases and J 2 bases, leaving 8 bases between the germline ends. CDR1 is SGHRS and CDR2 is YFSETQ in the germline V gene. This sample was included in a study of T cell responses to AZD1222 COVID-19 vaccine. General observations from the study: The study reported that nearly half of spike-specific TCRs target unmutated variant regions.

Sequencing used peripheral blood, obtained 28 days after the second AZD1222 dose. The chain employs TRBV5-1 and TRBJ2-5; no clear D. The sequence was obtained from an adult who received the AZD1222 COVID-19 vaccine. The CDR3 sequence is CASSLAPGQETQYF. CDR3 DNA sequence: TGCGCCAGCAGCTTGGCTCCGGGTCAAGAGACCCAGTACTTC.